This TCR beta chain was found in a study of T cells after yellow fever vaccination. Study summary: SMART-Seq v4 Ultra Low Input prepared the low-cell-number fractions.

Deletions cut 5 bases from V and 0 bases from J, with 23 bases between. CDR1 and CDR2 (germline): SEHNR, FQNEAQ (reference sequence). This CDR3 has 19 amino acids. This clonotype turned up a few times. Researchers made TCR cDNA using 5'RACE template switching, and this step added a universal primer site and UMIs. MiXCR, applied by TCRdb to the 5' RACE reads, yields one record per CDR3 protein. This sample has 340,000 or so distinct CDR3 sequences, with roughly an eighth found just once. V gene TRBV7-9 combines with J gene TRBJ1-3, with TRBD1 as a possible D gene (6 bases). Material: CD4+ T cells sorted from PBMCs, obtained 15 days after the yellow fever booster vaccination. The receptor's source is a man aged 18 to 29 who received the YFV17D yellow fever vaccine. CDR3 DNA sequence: TGTGCCAGCAGCCTTCGTCCGACCGGGACATGGATCTCTGGAAACACCATATATTTT. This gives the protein CASSLRPTGTWISGNTIYF.